Presented here are 12 T cell receptor beta chains from one specimen sequenced in a study of long-term antiretroviral therapy in people with HIV. It was version v3.0 of the immunoSEQ assay that was run at survey level. Sequenced by immunoSEQ multiplex PCR; TCRdb stores in-frame clones only, minus some. Among some 20,000 clones, 84% were seen once, and the ten largest hold around 4%. Sequences were derived from unsorted PBMCs, sampled 5.9 years after starting antiretroviral therapy. These receptors were taken from a man aged 30 to 45 with HIV.

This chain uses TRBV7-9 with TRBJ2-7, with 7 bases that match TRBD1. V lost 4 bases to trimming and J lost 3 bases; unmatched junction nucleotides: 6. Germline CDR1 reads SEHNR; CDR2 reads FQNEAQ (reference sequence). The CDR3 has 14 residues. This chain's CDR3 is CASSSSTGYYEQYF. The CDR3 bases are TGTGCCAGCAGCTCATCGACAGGGTACTACGAGCAGTACTTC.

V is TRBV4-3 and J is TRBJ2-1; D might be TRBD2 (6 bases). This CDR3 is built from 16 residues. Per germline, CDR1 LGHNA and CDR2 YSLEER. The V end lost 0 bases, the J end lost 7 bases, and 16 bases lay between the germline ends. DNA of the CDR3: TGCGCCAGCAGCCAAGATCGGTTGACTAGTGGTAATGAGCAGTTCTTC. Protein sequence: CASSQDRLTSGNEQFF.

The chain recombines TRBV12-5 with TRBJ1-1; D is undetermined. The CDR3 is made up of 13 amino acids. Germline CDR1 and CDR2: LGHNT and FRNRAP. Trimming stripped 2 bases from V and 2 bases from J, with 6 bases between. The CDR3 DNA sequence: TGTGCTAGTGGTTTGTTCGATAACACTGAAGCTTTCTTT. Translation: CASGLFDNTEAFF.

The J gene is TRBJ2-7, the V gene TRBV7-9; D is perhaps TRBD2 (5 bases). This CDR3 has 14 residues. Between the trimmed V and J ends, which lost 4 bases and 3 bases, there was a span of 13 bases. Germline V lookup: CDR1 SEHNR, CDR2 FQNEAQ (reference sequence). In DNA form, the CDR3 reads TGTGCCAGCAGCTCAGGAGGAATCCACTACGAGCAGTACTTC. Protein: CASSSGGIHYEQYF. The whole variable domain, remainder taken from reference TRBV7-9 and TRBJ2-7, is DTGVSQNPRHKITKRGQNVTFRCDPISEHNRLYWYRQTLGQGPEFLTYFQNEAQLEKSRLLSDRFSAERPKGSFSTLEIQRTEQGDSAMYLCASSSGGIHYEQYFGPGTRLTVT.

This clone was found once. The chain couples TRBV7-8 to TRBJ2-1; a possible D gene is TRBD2 (5 bases). Germline CDR1 SGHVS, CDR2 FQNEAQ. This CDR3 has 15 residues. Trimming stripped 2 bases from V and 5 bases from J, with 13 bases between. The CDR3 is CASSLSGGYHNEQFF. The CDR3 coding sequence is TGTGCCAGCAGCTTATCCGGCGGGTACCACAATGAGCAGTTCTTC.

The chain carries TRBV30 and TRBJ1-2, with TRBD1 matching 7 bases. This CDR3 is built from 14 residues. Looked up from germline, CDR1 is GTSNPN and CDR2 is SVGIG (reference sequence). The V gene end was trimmed by 2 bases and the J gene end by 4 bases; junction bases not matched to a gene: 7. The DNA for the CDR3 is TGTGCCTGGAGTCCGGGACAGTCCACCTATGGCTACACCTTC. It is translated as CAWSPGQSTYGYTF. The full variable domain, its missing parts supplied by reference TRBV30 and TRBJ1-2, is SQTIHQWPATLVQPVGSPLSLECTVEGTSNPNLYWYRQAAGRGLQLLFYSVGIGQISSEVPQNLSASRPQDRQFILSSKKLLLSDSGFYLCAWSPGQSTYGYTFGSGTRLTVV.

This clone has a single count. CDR3 in amino acids: CASSSRTGTNTEAFF. As DNA, the CDR3 is TGTGCCAGCAGCTCAAGGACAGGGACGAACACTGAAGCTTTCTTT. The chain couples TRBV7-8 to TRBJ1-1; 8 bases match TRBD1. In germline, CDR1 is SGHVS, CDR2 FQNEAQ. V lost 4 bases to trimming and J lost 1 base; unmatched junction nucleotides: 5. CDR3 length: 15 amino acids.

V usage is TRBV20-1 and J usage is TRBJ2-1, with D uncertain. The V end lost 6 bases, the J end lost 5 bases, and 8 bases lay between the germline ends. CDR3 length: 11 amino acids. Germline CDR1 is DFQATT and CDR2 is SNEGSKA (reference sequence). Written as DNA, the CDR3 is TGCAGTGCATCCCCGGACAATGAGCAGTTCTTC. Protein sequence: CSASPDNEQFF.

In its sample, this clone was seen a few times. The V and J genes are TRBV4-2 and TRBJ2-2; TRBD1 aligns across 8 bases. V shed 6 bases, J shed 6 bases, and the junction held 9 bases outside the gene matches. Germline V gene sequence: CDR1 LGHNA, CDR2 YNFKEQ. This CDR3 comprises 15 residues. The CDR3 here is CASRLGDRIAGELFF. The CDR3 DNA reads TGTGCCAGCAGGCTGGGGGACAGGATCGCCGGGGAGCTGTTTTTT.

The rearrangement joins TRBV4-2 to TRBJ2-1, with 13 bases matching TRBD2. The junction had 19 bases not matched to a gene; V was cut back by 2 bases and J by 6 bases. The length of the CDR3 is 21 residues. From germline, CDR1 is LGHNA and CDR2 YNFKEQ. The CDR3 DNA reads TGTGCCAGCAGCCAATATGAAGGGACTAGCGGGATGGCGTATCAACGCAATGAGCAGTTCTTC. Its protein is CASSQYEGTSGMAYQRNEQFF.

The chain recombines TRBV30 with TRBJ2-7, with 7 bases that match TRBD2. V lost 5 bases, J lost 6 bases, and 4 bases stayed unmatched. Germline-derived CDR1 and CDR2 are GTSNPN and SVGIG (reference sequence). This CDR3 is 11 amino acids long. The CDR3 DNA reads as TGTGCCTGGGGATGGGGGGGCGAGCAGTACTTC. This gives the protein CAWGWGGEQYF.

V and J are TRBV7-3 and TRBJ1-3; TRBD1 aligns across 8 bases. This CDR3 spans 15 amino acids. Losses at the gene ends were 8 bases for V and 2 bases for J; bases not matched to a gene: 8. From germline, CDR1 is SGHTA and CDR2 FQGTGA. DNA for the CDR3: TGTGCCAGCGGGGAAACAGGGGGTCCTGGAAACACCATATATTTT. Translated, it gives CASGETGGPGNTIYF. Variable domain in full (rest from reference TRBV7-3 and TRBJ1-3): GAGVSQTPSNKVTEKGKYVELRCDPISGHTALYWYRQSLGQGPEFLIYFQGTGAADDSGLPNDRFFAVRPEGSVSTLKIQRTERGDSAVYLCASGETGGPGNTIYFGEGSWLTVV.